This T cell receptor beta chain was profiled in a study of CXCR3-negative and CXCR3-positive naive CD8 T cells. Overall study: The libraries together contributed about 135 million TRB reads, each supplying about 1.5 +/- 0.3 million. Whole-study findings and limits: CXCR3-negative and CXCR3-positive naive cells shared comparable TRBV-TRBJ usage, but memory cells did not. Between one naive subset and the other, surface CD5 was comparable, and TCR strength was inferred from TRB CDR3 properties. Comparably high diversity was seen in both naive subsets, and much lower diversity in memory CD8+ cells.

Germline V CDR1 and CDR2: SEHNR, FQNEAQ (reference sequence). The CDR3 is made up of 13 amino acids. On this clonotype itself: No antigen is known for it.

The TRB libraries of cDNA were built by UMI-labeled 5' RACE. No DNA is given; TCRdb re-called the 5' RACE reads and lists each CDR3 protein once. This specimen shows about 43,000 distinct CDR3 sequences; the ten leading clones hold roughly 15%. The sequence was collected from a human donor in good health. Some clones in this sample may be carry-over from other donors' samples. V usage is TRBV7-9 and J usage is TRBJ1-2; TCRdb gives TRBD1 as the D gene, but with no DNA this cannot be confirmed. The sample was memory CD8+ T cells from blood. The CDR3 here is CASSPGTDYGYTF. Combining the CDR3 with reference TRBV7-9 and TRBJ1-2 gives the whole variable domain DTGVSQNPRHKITKRGQNVTFRCDPISEHNRLYWYRQTLGQGPEFLTYFQNEAQLEKSRLLSDRFSAERPKGSFSTLEIQRTEQGDSAMYLCASSPGTDYGYTFGSGTRLTVV.